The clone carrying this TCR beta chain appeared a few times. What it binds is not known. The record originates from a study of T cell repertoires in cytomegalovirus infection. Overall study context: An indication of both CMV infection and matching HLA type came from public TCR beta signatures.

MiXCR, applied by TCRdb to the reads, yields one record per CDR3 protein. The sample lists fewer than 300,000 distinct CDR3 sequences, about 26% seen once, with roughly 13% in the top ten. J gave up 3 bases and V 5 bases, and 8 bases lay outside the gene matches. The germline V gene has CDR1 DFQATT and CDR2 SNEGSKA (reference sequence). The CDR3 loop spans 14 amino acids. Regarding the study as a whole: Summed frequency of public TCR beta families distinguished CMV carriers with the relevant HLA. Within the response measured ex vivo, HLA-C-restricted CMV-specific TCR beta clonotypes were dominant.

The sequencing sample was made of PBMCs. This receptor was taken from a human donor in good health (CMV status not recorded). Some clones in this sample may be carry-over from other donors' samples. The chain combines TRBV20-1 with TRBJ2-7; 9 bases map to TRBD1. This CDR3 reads CSAARQGVRYEQYF. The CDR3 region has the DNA TGCAGTGCTGCCCGACAGGGGGTTCGCTACGAGCAGTACTTC.